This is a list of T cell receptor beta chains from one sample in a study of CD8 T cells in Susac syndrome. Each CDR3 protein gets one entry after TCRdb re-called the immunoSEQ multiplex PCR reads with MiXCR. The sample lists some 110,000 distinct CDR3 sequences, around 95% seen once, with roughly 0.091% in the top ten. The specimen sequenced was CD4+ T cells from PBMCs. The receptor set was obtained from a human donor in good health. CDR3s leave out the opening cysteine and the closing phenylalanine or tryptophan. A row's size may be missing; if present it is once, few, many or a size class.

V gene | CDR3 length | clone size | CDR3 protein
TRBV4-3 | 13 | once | ASSQGWVGPNEQF
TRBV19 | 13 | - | ASTPRQSSNYGYT
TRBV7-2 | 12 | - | ASSLRLDAYEQY
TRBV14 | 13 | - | ASSLIRANTGELF
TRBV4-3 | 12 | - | ASSHGQGTGELF
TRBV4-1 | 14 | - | ASSQGPGQGRDEQY
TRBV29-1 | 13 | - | SVEAGSSGANVLT
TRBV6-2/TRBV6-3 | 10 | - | ASSRDVGEQF
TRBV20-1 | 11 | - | SALGGGNQPQH
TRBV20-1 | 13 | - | SAASGKSVTIEAF
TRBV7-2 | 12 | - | ASSPGGGANVLT
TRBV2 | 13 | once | ASTRQVSNTGELF
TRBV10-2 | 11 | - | ASGGIANYGYT
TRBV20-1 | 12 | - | SARIRGHTGELF
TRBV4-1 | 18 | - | ASSQEYRDRGRGTPGSCF
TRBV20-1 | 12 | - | SAGLAPLADTQY
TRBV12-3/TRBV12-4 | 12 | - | ASSRTGGADTQY
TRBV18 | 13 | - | ASSPTGANTGELF
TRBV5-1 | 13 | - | ASRSGRGLGETQY
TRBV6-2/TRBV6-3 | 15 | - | ASSDPGTAIASGPQH
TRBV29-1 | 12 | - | SVGTSQRTDTQY
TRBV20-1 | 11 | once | SAARSQTGELF
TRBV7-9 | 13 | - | ASSQSGGPYNEQF